The clone carrying this T cell receptor beta chain was counted only a few times. TCRdb's table, derived via immunoSEQ multiplex PCR, lists solely in-frame clones and lacks some. The sample yields 450,000 to 650,000 clones, around 78% seen once. From germline, CDR1 is SGHDN and CDR2 FVKESK. Germline trimming cut 1 base from V and 0 bases from J; bases unmatched to any gene: 9. CDR3 size: 19 residues. This specimen comes from a study of shared T cell receptors in the human thymus. Another study also made use of these data, one on human thymus T cells. That publication notes: Resections from corrective heart surgery supplied the thymus tissue. Apparent skewing of V and J gene usage characterized both thymic and blood repertoires. Related research described thymic repertoires that were highly overlapping among unrelated individuals.

The clonotype comes from a boy in the first two years of life with a congenital heart defect. The chain couples TRBV14 to TRBJ2-7; 13 nucleotides agree with TRBD2. Input material: thymocytes. The CDR3 loop reads CASSQVRLAGGKISYEQYF. The CDR3 DNA is TGTGCCAGCAGCCAAGTTCGACTAGCGGGAGGCAAGATCTCCTACGAGCAGTACTTC.